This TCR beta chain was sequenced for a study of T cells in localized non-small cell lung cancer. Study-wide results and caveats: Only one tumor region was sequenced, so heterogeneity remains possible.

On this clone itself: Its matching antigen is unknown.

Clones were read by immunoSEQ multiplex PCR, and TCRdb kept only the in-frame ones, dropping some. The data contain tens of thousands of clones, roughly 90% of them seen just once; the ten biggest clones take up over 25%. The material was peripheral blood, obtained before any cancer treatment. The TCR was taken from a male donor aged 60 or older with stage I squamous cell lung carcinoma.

The CDR3 DNA reads as TGTGCCAGCAGTAAGGGGGAGATGAACACCGGGGAGCTGTTTTTT. Encoded protein: CASSKGEMNTGELFF. The chain links TRBV2 to TRBJ2-2; TRBD1 is a possible D gene (6 bases). CDR1 and CDR2 (germline): SNHLY, FYNNEI. The CDR3 is made up of 15 amino acids. Deletions cut 5 bases from V and 1 base from J, with 11 bases between. The variable domain in full, with the rest retrieved from reference TRBV2 and TRBJ2-2, is EPEVTQTPSHQVTQMGQEVILRCVPISNHLYFYWYRQILGQKVEFLVSFYNNEISEKSEIFDDQFSVERPDGSNFTLKIRSTKLEDSAMYFCASSKGEMNTGELFFGEGSRLTVL.